The clone carrying this TCR beta chain has ten or more counts. Both RNA and DNA were isolated together from roughly 20-30 mg of bulk tissue that had not been sorted. This sample was taken from a study of tumor-infiltrating lymphocytes in primary liver carcinoma. The input was 500 ng total RNA; TCR beta cDNA was made from it with a constant-region primer. Sequencing libraries for TCR beta derived from three nested multiplex PCR rounds that used slightly modified ARM-PCR. Via MiXCR, TCRdb re-called the multiplex PCR reads, giving one row per CDR3 protein. Counted here are about 100,000 distinct CDR3 sequences, approximately 70% occurring once; the ten biggest clones make up 9% to 15%. This clonotype was sampled from a woman aged 55-70 years with primary liver carcinoma and hepatitis B virus infection. The sample taken for sequencing was liver tumor tissue from sampling region 2. The sample's subset: tumor region T2, inferior pole.

The CDR3 bases are TGTGCCAGCAGTCCCCGGACAGGGACTGAAGCTTTCTTT. This gives the protein CASSPRTGTEAFF. The rearrangement uses TRBV12-3 or TRBV12-4 and TRBJ1-1; 8 nucleotides line up with TRBD1. Trimming cost V 5 bases and J 5 bases; bases outside gene matches: 4. The length of the CDR3 is 13 residues.